This T cell receptor beta chain was identified in a study of T cell responses to AZD1222 COVID-19 vaccine. Only in-frame clones appear in the TCRdb table, and some are missing; sequencing was by immunoSEQ multiplex PCR. The sample holds 120,000 to 150,000 clones, more than 70% seen once. This clone was found once. Its antigen is currently unknown. Germline and junction disagree at one end, which may indicate a read error. Study results and caveats: Only a handful of individuals given AZD1222 were seropositive at baseline.

The CDR3 contains 15 residues. Germline CDR1 and CDR2: SGHAT and FQNNGV. The clonotype originates from an adult in good health. Sequenced material: peripheral blood, taken on day 0 of MenACWY control vaccination. V usage is TRBV11-2 and J usage is TRBJ2-7, with 9 bases aligning to TRBD1. CDR3 sequence (DNA): TGTGCCAGCAGCGTAGACGGGACAGGGCGTTCCGAGCAGTACTTC. Translation: CASSVDGTGRSEQYF.